The 32 T cell receptor beta chains below all came from one sample that was sequenced in a study of shared T cell receptors in the human thymus listed by TCRdb under 2021. The method behind the library was the immunoSEQ multiplex PCR assay. As stored in TCRdb, this immuneACCESS dataset retains in-frame rearrangements with V and J assigned. A fraction of the clones does not appear; measured against another copy, unresolved V genes explain less than half of the discrepancy, and the remainder lacks a known reason. Counted in this sample were 600,000 to 900,000 clones; 70% to 90% of them appeared once. The biggest ten clones account for roughly 0.01% of the sample. The same sample was also used in a study of human thymus T cells.

The source material was thymocytes. The receptors derive from a girl under three years old with a congenital heart defect. Donor details come from another sample of the same person, matched by shared clones.

The rearrangement joins TRBV5-8 to TRBJ2-5; possibly TRBD2 for D (6 bases). Trimming removed 1 base from V and 7 bases from J, with 20 bases in between. The germline CDR1 and CDR2 sequences are SGHTS and YDEGEE. The CDR3 loop spans 16 amino acids. The CDR3 is CASSLFLVRREGTQYF. Written as DNA, the CDR3 is TGTGCCAGCAGCTTGTTTTTGGTCAGGAGGGAAGGGACCCAGTACTTC.

V is TRBV9 and J is TRBJ2-1; D remains ambiguous. There are 16 residues in the CDR3. V was cut by 2 bases and J by 0 bases, with 12 bases left in between. The germline V gene has CDR1 SGDLS and CDR2 YYNGEE. As DNA, the CDR3 is TGTGCCAGCAGCGTGAGAAGTAATCCCTCCTACAATGAGCAGTTCTTC. This codes for CASSVRSNPSYNEQFF. The variable domain in full, completed from reference TRBV9 and TRBJ2-1, reads DSGVTQTPKHLITATGQRVTLRCSPRSGDLSVYWYQQSLDQGLQFLIQYYNGEERAKGNILERFSAQQFPDLHSELNLSSLELGDSALYFCASSVRSNPSYNEQFFGPGTRLTVL.

The chain combines TRBV6-5 with TRBJ1-1, with D possibly being TRBD1 (5 bases). The germline V gene encodes CDR1 MNHEY and CDR2 SVGAGI. This CDR3 comprises 14 residues. Trimming pared 4 bases from V and 4 bases from J, leaving 13 bases between. CDR3 sequence reads: CASSWQGVGTEAFF. The CDR3 nucleotides read TGTGCCAGCAGTTGGCAAGGGGTCGGCACTGAAGCTTTCTTT.

The chain uses TRBV18 and TRBJ2-7; TRBD1 is a possible D gene (7 bases). Trimming stripped 5 bases from V and 2 bases from J, with 10 bases between. Looked up from germline, CDR1 is KGHSH and CDR2 is LQKENI. This CDR3 is built from 13 residues. For the CDR3, the DNA is TGTGCCAGCTCAGGAGGGGGCCCCTACGAGCAGTACTTC. Protein product: CASSGGGPYEQYF. The whole variable domain, filled in from reference TRBV18 and TRBJ2-7, reads NAGVMQNPRHLVRRRGQEARLRCSPMKGHSHVYWYRQLPEEGLKFMVYLQKENIIDESGMPKERFSAEFPKEGPSILRIQQVVRGDSAAYFCASSGGGPYEQYFGPGTRLTVT.

Only one count was recorded for this clone. The V gene is TRBV6-1, the J gene TRBJ2-7; weak D call: TRBD1 (5 bases). The CDR3 has 12 amino acids. Looked up from germline, CDR1 is MNHNS and CDR2 is SASEGT. With 6 bases removed from V and 12 bases from J, the gap between germline ends came to 18 bases. Here the CDR3 DNA reads TGTGCCAGCAGCGCAAGTGGGGCCCGTCGGTACTTC. Translating gives CASSASGARRYF.

The count of this clone is one. The V and J genes are TRBV21-1 and TRBJ1-6; TRBD1 is taken as the D call from the table, unchecked against the DNA. TRBV21-1 is labeled a pseudogene. The CDR3 length is 15 residues. This CDR3 reads CASSLTGIYNSPLHF. For the CDR3, the DNA is TGTGCCAGCAGCCTGACAGGGATCTATAATTCACCCCTCCACTTT.

J is TRBJ1-6 and V is TRBV7-3; possibly TRBD1 for D (5 bases). Germline CDR1 is SGHTA and CDR2 is FQGTGA. This CDR3 is built from 13 residues. V dropped 6 bases and J dropped 7 bases, with 10 bases sitting between them. Written as DNA, the CDR3 is TGTGCCAGCAGTGGGGCGAAGAATTCACCCCTCCACTTT. Protein product: CASSGAKNSPLHF.

The V and J genes are TRBV6-5 and TRBJ1-1; 7 bases are shared with TRBD1. Germline CDR1 is MNHEY and CDR2 is SVGAGI. The CDR3 is 14 amino acids. After removal of 0 bases from V and 4 bases from J, the junction contained 2 bases not matched to a gene. The CDR3 loop is CASSYSRTGTEAFF. The CDR3 DNA is TGTGCCAGCAGTTACTCGCGGACAGGCACTGAAGCTTTCTTT.

J is TRBJ1-6 and V is TRBV27, with 8 nucleotides matching TRBD1. The CDR3 contains 19 residues. In germline, CDR1 is MNHEY, CDR2 SMNVEV (reference sequence). With V trimmed by 0 bases and J by 0 bases, 7 bases remained unmatched. The CDR3 loop is CASSLSGMDRDSYNSPLHF. CDR3 DNA sequence: TGTGCCAGCAGTTTATCGGGTATGGACAGGGACTCCTATAATTCACCCCTCCACTTT.

This clone appeared a few times. V gene TRBV4-1 combines with J gene TRBJ1-2; D possibly corresponds to TRBD1 (6 bases). Germline-derived CDR1 and CDR2 are MGHRA and YSYEKL. Trimming pared 2 bases from V and 1 base from J, leaving 17 bases between. This CDR3 is 17 amino acids long. Here the CDR3 DNA reads TGCGCCAGCAGCCAAAGTGCCCCGGGGGGCGTTAACTATGGCTACACCTTC. Protein product: CASSQSAPGGVNYGYTF.

The CDR3 DNA sequence: TGTGCCACCAGCAGAGAGGAGGTGGCAAGATCATCCACAGATACGCAGTATTTT. This gives the protein CATSREEVARSSTDTQYF. This chain joins TRBV15 and TRBJ2-3, with a tentative D call TRBD2 (5 bases). CDR1 and CDR2 from the germline V gene are LNHNV and YYDKDF (reference sequence). V shed 0 bases and J shed 2 bases, with 18 bases lying between them. There are 18 residues in the CDR3.

The chain couples TRBV28 to TRBJ1-6; tentatively, D is TRBD1 (5 bases). The CDR3 totals 22 residues. Germline CDR1 and CDR2: MDHEN and SYDVKM. V was trimmed by 1 base and J by 0 bases, leaving 25 bases between them. CDR3 sequence: CASSLSVPTREVRRSYNSPLHF. CDR3 bases: TGTGCCAGCAGTTTATCGGTTCCAACCAGGGAAGTGAGACGCTCCTATAATTCACCCCTCCACTTT. Full variable domain (remainder filled in from reference TRBV28 and TRBJ1-6): DVKVTQSSRYLVKRTGEKVFLECVQDMDHENMFWYRQDPGLGLRLIYFSYDVKMKEKGDIPEGYSVSREKKERFSLILESASTNQTSMYLCASSLSVPTREVRRSYNSPLHFGNGTRLTVT.

The chain uses TRBV27 and TRBJ1-1, with TRBD1 matching 8 bases. Germline V gene data show CDR1 as MNHEY and CDR2 as SMNVEV (reference sequence). V dropped 0 bases and J dropped 1; count of bases not matched to a gene: 7. The CDR3 has 17 amino acids. The CDR3 coding sequence is TGTGCCAGCAGTTTATCGCTCAGGGGGCTTCAGAACACTGAAGCTTTCTTT. Its translation is CASSLSLRGLQNTEAFF.

This chain joins TRBV5-4 and TRBJ2-1; D unresolved. The CDR3 extends over 13 amino acids. The V end lost 4 bases, the J end lost 4 bases, and 9 bases lay between the germline ends. Germline V gives CDR1 SGHNT, CDR2 YYREEE (reference sequence). CDR3 sequence: CASSEAVYNEQFF. Written as DNA, the CDR3 is TGTGCCAGCAGCGAGGCAGTTTACAATGAGCAGTTCTTC.

The V and J genes are TRBV6-1 and TRBJ1-1; no firm D call. The CDR3 is 13 residues long. With 6 bases removed from V and 0 bases from J, the gap between germline ends came to 8 bases. Germline CDR1 and CDR2: MNHNS and SASEGT. This chain's CDR3 is CASSESMNTEAFF. Here the CDR3 DNA reads TGTGCCAGCAGCGAGAGCATGAACACTGAAGCTTTCTTT.

This chain connects TRBV5-1 to TRBJ1-6; no definite D call. V shed 0 bases and J shed 6 bases, with 16 bases lying between them. The CDR3 spans 17 residues. Germline V gives CDR1 SGHRS, CDR2 YFSETQ. The CDR3 is CASSLAGSLRPNSPLHF. The CDR3 bases are TGCGCCAGCAGCTTGGCCGGGTCCCTTCGACCTAATTCACCCCTCCACTTT.

The chain recombines TRBV14 with TRBJ1-1; D is unclear. With 0 bases removed from V and 6 bases from J, the gap between germline ends came to 14 bases. This CDR3 contains 15 residues. Germline lookup yields CDR1 SGHDN and CDR2 FVKESK. The CDR3 here is CASSQERGREAEAFF. The CDR3 coding sequence is TGTGCCAGCAGCCAAGAGAGAGGGAGGGAGGCTGAAGCTTTCTTT.

The CDR3 here is CASSPRQGSNEKLFF. The CDR3 DNA reads TGTGCCAGTAGTCCCCGACAGGGCTCTAATGAAAAACTGTTTTTT. The V gene is TRBV19, the J gene TRBJ1-4, with TRBD1 matching 7 bases. The ends lost 5 bases at V and 3 bases at J; junction bases unmatched: 6. The CDR3 is made up of 15 amino acids. CDR1 and CDR2 (germline): LNHDA, SQIVND (reference sequence).

The chain links TRBV6-5 to TRBJ1-4, with D perhaps matching TRBD1 (6 bases). V lost 6 bases and J 5 bases, leaving 16 bases between the germline ends. Germline values: CDR1 MNHEY, CDR2 SVGAGI. The CDR3 runs to 15 residues. This chain's CDR3 is CASRPPGQKNEKLFF. The DNA of the CDR3 is TGTGCCAGCAGGCCACCGGGACAAAAGAATGAAAAACTGTTTTTT.

The V gene is TRBV7-4, the J gene TRBJ1-4; 7 bases line up with TRBD1. After removal of 2 bases from V and 8 bases from J, the junction contained 8 bases not matched to a gene. The CDR3 length is 15 residues. Germline-derived CDR1 and CDR2 are SGHVT and SQSDAQ. CDR3 in amino acids: CASSLIEQGEEKLFF. The CDR3 region has the DNA TGTGCCAGCAGCTTAATTGAGCAGGGGGAGGAAAAACTGTTTTTT.

This chain connects TRBV15 to TRBJ1-5, with unresolved D. Germline V lookup: CDR1 LNHNV, CDR2 YYDKDF (reference sequence). The CDR3 is 14 amino acids. The ends were cut back, 0 bases at V and 7 bases at J, with 10 bases in the middle. The CDR3 loop reads CATSRDHREQPQHF. The CDR3 DNA is TGTGCCACCAGCAGAGACCATCGGGAGCAGCCCCAGCATTTT. Full variable domain (rest looked up from reference TRBV15 and TRBJ1-5): DAMVIQNPRYQVTQFGKPVTLSCSQTLNHNVMYWYQQKSSQAPKLLFHYYDKDFNNEADTPDNFQSRRPNTSFCFLDIRSPGLGDTAMYLCATSRDHREQPQHFGDGTRLSIL.

This sequence joins TRBV13 and TRBJ2-2; 11 nucleotides match TRBD2. Per the germline V gene, CDR1 is PRHDT and CDR2 is FYEKMQ (reference sequence). The trim removed 6 bases at V and 3 bases at J, leaving 12 bases unmatched. CDR3 size: 18 residues. The CDR3 here is CASRTRRGTSGYTGELFF. In DNA, the CDR3 is TGTGCCAGCAGAACTAGACGAGGGACTAGCGGATACACCGGGGAGCTGTTTTTT. The complete variable domain, with remaining parts taken from reference TRBV13 and TRBJ2-2, reads AAGVIQSPRHLIKEKRETATLKCYPIPRHDTVYWYQQGPGQDPQFLISFYEKMQSDKGSIPDRFSAQQFSDYHSELNMSSLELGDSALYFCASRTRRGTSGYTGELFFGEGSRLTVL.

The rearrangement links TRBV6-6 to TRBJ2-7; D is perhaps TRBD2 (6 bases). Germline lookup yields CDR1 MNHNY and CDR2 SVGAGI (reference sequence). The germline V and J ends were trimmed by 7 bases and 1 base, with 17 bases remaining between them. There are 15 residues in the CDR3. The CDR3 DNA is TGTGCCAGCAATTCGCCGGGACTCCAATCCTACGAGCAGTACTTC. It encodes CASNSPGLQSYEQYF.

The chain combines TRBV5-1 with TRBJ2-1, with a tentative D call TRBD2 (6 bases). Germline CDR1 and CDR2: SGHRS and YFSETQ. This CDR3 has 15 amino acids. V was clipped by 7 bases and J by 0 bases, with 14 bases between them. In DNA form, the CDR3 reads TGCGCCAGCGCGGGGAGCTTTCGCTCCTACAATGAGCAGTTCTTC. Protein product: CASAGSFRSYNEQFF.

V is TRBV5-1 and J is TRBJ2-2; TRBD1 matches 9 bases. The CDR3 has 17 amino acids. Germline V CDR1 and CDR2: SGHRS, YFSETQ. Trimming removed 9 bases from V and 3 bases from J; junction bases left unmatched: 15. This CDR3 reads CATREQGARTDTGELFF. The CDR3 DNA follows: TGCGCCACCCGGGAACAGGGGGCAAGGACTGACACCGGGGAGCTGTTTTTT.

The gene calls are TRBV11-2 and TRBJ1-5; 7 nucleotides agree with TRBD1. V lost 4 bases, J lost 5 bases, and 8 bases stayed unmatched. This CDR3 has 15 amino acids. Germline V gives CDR1 SGHAT, CDR2 FQNNGV. Here the CDR3 DNA reads TGTGCCAGCAGCTCAACAGGGGCGAGGGATCAGCCCCAGCATTTT. Its protein product is CASSSTGARDQPQHF. The variable domain in full, with the rest retrieved from reference TRBV11-2 and TRBJ1-5, is EAGVAQSPRYKIIEKRQSVAFWCNPISGHATLYWYQQILGQGPKLLIQFQNNGVVDDSQLPKDRFSAERLKGVDSTLKIQPAKLEDSAVYLCASSSTGARDQPQHFGDGTRLSIL.

This rearrangement joins TRBV6-5 to TRBJ2-4; TRBD2 aligns across 7 bases. V lost 5 bases, J lost 7 bases, and 5 bases stayed unmatched. Germline CDR1 is MNHEY and CDR2 is SVGAGI. The CDR3 length is 13 residues. The CDR3 loop is CASSPTGGNIQYF. Here the CDR3 DNA reads TGTGCCAGCAGTCCCACCGGGGGGAACATTCAGTACTTC.

The chain carries TRBV6-1 and TRBJ1-1, with 9 positions matching TRBD1. This CDR3 region has 18 residues. Germline CDR1 and CDR2: MNHNS and SASEGT. V shed 3 bases and J 4 bases; nucleotides not matched to a gene: 15. Here the CDR3 reads CASSDYAPGQGAGTEAFF. The CDR3, as DNA: TGTGCCAGCAGTGATTACGCCCCGGGACAGGGCGCGGGCACTGAAGCTTTCTTT.

This clone came up a few times. The V gene is TRBV27, the J gene TRBJ2-3; TRBD2 aligns across 8 bases. Germline values: CDR1 MNHEY, CDR2 SMNVEV (reference sequence). The CDR3 runs to 18 residues. The V and J ends lost 6 bases and 1 base, in that order; junction bases with no gene match: 15. This CDR3 is CASRGGLGAGARTDTQYF. For the CDR3, the DNA is TGTGCCAGCAGAGGGGGTTTGGGAGCGGGGGCTCGCACAGATACGCAGTATTTT.

This chain links TRBV5-5 with TRBJ2-5; TRBD2 matches 9 bases. TRBJ2-7 explains the end of the DNA better; the J call may be wrong. The germline V gene encodes CDR1 SGHKS and CDR2 YYEKEE (reference sequence). CDR3 size: 14 residues. The CDR3 here is CASSLAGTSYEQYF. The CDR3 DNA follows: TGTGCCAGCAGTCTAGCGGGGACCTCCTACGAGCAGTACTTC.

The V gene is TRBV7-9, the J gene TRBJ2-3; maybe TRBD1 (6 bases). V lost 11 bases to trimming and J lost 6 bases, with 18 bases between them. Germline CDR1 SEHNR, CDR2 FQNEAQ (reference sequence). The CDR3 runs to 13 residues. The CDR3 here is CAGTQGYADTQYF. The CDR3 DNA is TGTGCCGGGACACAGGGATACGCGGATACGCAGTATTTT. The full variable domain, in which reference TRBV7-9 and TRBJ2-3 provide the parts outside the CDR3, is DTGVSQNPRHKITKRGQNVTFRCDPISEHNRLYWYRQTLGQGPEFLTYFQNEAQLEKSRLLSDRFSAERPKGSFSTLEIQRTEQGDSAMYLCAGTQGYADTQYFGPGTRLTVL.

This clone was seen just once. The chain links TRBV5-1 to TRBJ2-7; TRBD1 is a possible D gene (5 bases). Trimming shortened V by 0 bases and J by 1 base, and 26 bases separated the two germline ends. The CDR3 consists of 20 residues. Germline CDR1 is SGHRS and CDR2 is YFSETQ. The CDR3 bases are TGCGCCAGCAGCTTGGCCCCCTCCACAGGAACACAGTCTTCTTCCTACGAGCAGTACTTC. It specifies CASSLAPSTGTQSSSYEQYF.